Listed below are T cell receptor beta chains from one sample, sequenced in a study of shared clonotypes between healthy human individuals. The method was immunoSEQ multiplex PCR; TCRdb's version includes in-frame clones alone and lacks a portion of them. The repertoire holds about 600,000 clones, with about 96% as singletons. The specimen was naive CD4+ T cells sorted from blood. Receptor source: a woman between 25 and 40 years old in good health. The CDR3 runs from the conserved cysteine through the conserved F or W. Fields, in order: J gene, D gene, clone size, V gene, CDR3 DNA, CDR3 protein. D genes are given only for firm matches. Size is stated for part of the rows, as once, few or many counts, or as a class when the clone is expanded.

J: TRBJ1-5; D: NA; size: NA; V: TRBV19; DNA: TGTGCCAGTGACAGGCGACTGGGCAATCAGCCCCAGCATTTT; CDR3: CASDRRLGNQPQHF
J: TRBJ2-1; D: TRBD1; size: NA; V: TRBV28; DNA: TGTGCCAGCAGAACACAGGGGACATGGTTCTTC; CDR3: CASRTQGTWFF
J: TRBJ2-5; D: NA; size: NA; V: TRBV18; DNA: TGTGCCAGCTCACCCCGAGACGGGGAACAAGAGACCCAGTACTTC; CDR3: CASSPRDGEQETQYF
J: TRBJ2-7; D: NA; size: NA; V: TRBV28; DNA: TGTGCCAGCAGGGTTAGGGGGGGTACAGTGCAGTACTTC; CDR3: CASRVRGGTVQYF
J: TRBJ2-7; D: NA; size: NA; V: TRBV14; DNA: TGTGCCAGCAGCCGCCACGATGGCTGGATTGAGCAGTACTTC; CDR3: CASSRHDGWIEQYF
J: TRBJ2-3; D: NA; size: NA; V: TRBV29-1; DNA: TGCAGCGTTACAACAGGTGCTGGGACAGATACGCAGTATTTT; CDR3: CSVTTGAGTDTQYF
J: TRBJ2-5; D: TRBD2; size: NA; V: TRBV9; DNA: TGTGCCAGCAGCGCCCTAGCGGGAGAGGCGAGGGAGACCCAGTACTTC; CDR3: CASSALAGEARETQYF
J: TRBJ1-2; D: TRBD1; size: NA; V: TRBV5-3; DNA: TGTGCCAGAAGCTTGGACAGGGGTGACTATGGCTACACCTTC; CDR3: CARSLDRGDYGYTF
J: TRBJ1-1; D: NA; size: NA; V: TRBV6-1; DNA: TGTGCCAGCAGTGAGAGACTGAACACTGAAGCTTTCTTT; CDR3: CASSERLNTEAFF
J: TRBJ1-4; D: NA; size: NA; V: TRBV7-6; DNA: TGTGCCAGCAGCTTAGTCCAGAGGATTGGAAAGAGGACCCTTAATGAAAAACTGTTTTTT; CDR3: CASSLVQRIGKRTLNEKLFF
J: TRBJ1-3; D: TRBD1; size: once; V: TRBV4-2; DNA: TGTGCCAGCAGCCAAACCGCCGGGACAGCTTTTTCTGGAAACACCATATATTTT; CDR3: CASSQTAGTAFSGNTIYF
J: TRBJ2-2; D: TRBD1; size: NA; V: TRBV5-1; DNA: TGCGCCAGCAGCTCGCAACAGGGGACCGGGGAGCTGTTTTTT; CDR3: CASSSQQGTGELFF
J: TRBJ2-2; D: TRBD1; size: NA; V: TRBV28; DNA: TGTGCCAGCAGCCCCGACAGGGTCGGAACCGGGGAGCTGTTTTTT; CDR3: CASSPDRVGTGELFF
J: TRBJ1-5; D: NA; size: NA; V: TRBV2; DNA: TGTGCCAGCAGTGAACGGGAAACGTTGCCTAATCAGCCCCAGCATTTT; CDR3: CASSERETLPNQPQHF
J: TRBJ1-2; D: NA; size: NA; V: TRBV28; DNA: TGTGCCAGCAGCCCCGACGGGCTTGGGGGCTACACCTTC; CDR3: CASSPDGLGGYTF
J: TRBJ2-5; D: NA; size: NA; V: TRBV5-7; DNA: TGTGCCAGCAGCTTCAGAGGGAGCAGGGCGGATGAGACCCAGTACTTC; CDR3: CASSFRGSRADETQYF
J: TRBJ1-1; D: TRBD1; size: NA; V: TRBV29-1; DNA: TGCAGCGTTGTCCCGACAGGGGTGGACACTGAAGCTTTCTTT; CDR3: CSVVPTGVDTEAFF
J: TRBJ2-3; D: TRBD2; size: once; V: TRBV11-3; DNA: TGTGCCAGCAGCTTAGAGGGCGGGAGTCCCGCAGATACGCAGTATTTT; CDR3: CASSLEGGSPADTQYF
J: TRBJ1-6; D: NA; size: NA; V: TRBV28; DNA: TGTGCCAGCAGTTTTCGGGACCGAGATAATTCACCCCTCCACTTT; CDR3: CASSFRDRDNSPLHF
J: TRBJ2-7; D: NA; size: NA; V: TRBV5-4; DNA: TGTGCCAGCAGCTTGGGCCCGGACCCCTCCTACGAGCAGTACTTC; CDR3: CASSLGPDPSYEQYF
J: TRBJ2-1; D: TRBD2; size: NA; V: TRBV19; DNA: TGTGCCAGTAGTATCTGGACTAGCGGGAGAGGCAATGAGCAGTTCTTC; CDR3: CASSIWTSGRGNEQFF
J: TRBJ2-6; D: NA; size: NA; V: TRBV6-1; DNA: TGTGCCAGCGTTAGGGGACCTGGGGCCAACGTCCTGACTTTC; CDR3: CASVRGPGANVLTF
J: TRBJ2-1; D: TRBD1; size: NA; V: TRBV9; DNA: TGTGCCAGCAGCGTTTTCGGACAGGCGGGCTACAATGAGCAGTTCTTC; CDR3: CASSVFGQAGYNEQFF
J: TRBJ2-7; D: TRBD2; size: NA; V: TRBV7-9; DNA: TGTGCCAGCAGCCCAACGGCGGGGCGGGAGTGGTTTGGAGAGCAGTACTTC; CDR3: CASSPTAGREWFGEQYF
J: TRBJ1-4; D: TRBD1; size: once; V: TRBV7-9; DNA: TGTGCCAGCAGCTTAGCTGGGACAGCCACTAATGAAAAACTGTTTTTT; CDR3: CASSLAGTATNEKLFF
J: TRBJ2-7; D: NA; size: NA; V: TRBV5-3; DNA: TGTGCCAGAAGCTCGTATCGGTGGTGGGAGAAGCAGTACTTC; CDR3: CARSSYRWWEKQYF
J: TRBJ1-4; D: NA; size: once; V: TRBV6-5; DNA: TGTGCCACCGGATACCCGGGTAATGAAAAACTGTTTTTT; CDR3: CATGYPGNEKLFF
J: TRBJ1-2; D: NA; size: NA; V: TRBV2; DNA: TGTGCCAGCAGTGAACTTTTCGGGGGTGGCTACACCTTC; CDR3: CASSELFGGGYTF
J: TRBJ2-7; D: NA; size: NA; V: TRBV4-1; DNA: TGCGCCAGCAGCCCCCTCTCTTCCTCGTACGAGCAGTACTTC; CDR3: CASSPLSSSYEQYF
J: TRBJ1-6; D: NA; size: NA; V: TRBV10-3; DNA: TGTGCCATCAGTCCCGGACAAGGGGCGAGCTCCTATAATTCACCCCTCCACTTT; CDR3: CAISPGQGASSYNSPLHF
J: TRBJ2-7; D: TRBD1; size: once; V: TRBV9; DNA: TGTGCCAGCAGCAGCGGGACAGGGGTTCCCTACGAGCAGTACTTC; CDR3: CASSSGTGVPYEQYF
J: TRBJ1-5; D: NA; size: NA; V: TRBV15; DNA: TGTGCCACCAGCAGAGGGGCAGGAGAAGGGTTCCGCAATCAGCCCCAGCATTTT; CDR3: CATSRGAGEGFRNQPQHF
J: TRBJ1-2; D: NA; size: once; V: TRBV28; DNA: TGTGCCAGCAGTTTAGGGGGGTCTAACTATGGCTACACCTTC; CDR3: CASSLGGSNYGYTF
J: TRBJ2-1; D: NA; size: NA; V: TRBV5-8; DNA: TGTGCCAGCAGCTCCAAGACGAGCGGGTCCAATGAGCAGTTCTTC; CDR3: CASSSKTSGSNEQFF
J: TRBJ2-1; D: TRBD2; size: NA; V: TRBV5-6; DNA: TGTGCCAGCAGCTTGCCTTGGACTAGAAGGAATGAGCAGTTCTTC; CDR3: CASSLPWTRRNEQFF
J: TRBJ1-1; D: NA; size: NA; V: TRBV5-1; DNA: TGCGCCAGCAGCAGCGGGGAACTGAACACTGAAGCTTTCTTT; CDR3: CASSSGELNTEAFF
J: TRBJ1-5; D: NA; size: NA; V: TRBV4-2; DNA: TGTGCCAGCAGCCAAGATTTGGGGGACAATCAGCCCCAGCATTTT; CDR3: CASSQDLGDNQPQHF
J: TRBJ2-7; D: NA; size: NA; V: TRBV15; DNA: TGTGCCACCAGCAGAGATTTAGGGCGCGAGCAGTACTTC; CDR3: CATSRDLGREQYF
J: TRBJ2-1; D: NA; size: NA; V: TRBV5-5; DNA: TGTGCCAGCAGCTTCAGGGAGATCAAATCCTACAATGAGCAGTTCTTC; CDR3: CASSFREIKSYNEQFF
J: TRBJ1-1; D: NA; size: once; V: TRBV14; DNA: TGTGCCAGCAGCCAGAATGGTCAGGGGCTGACTGAAGCTTTCTTT; CDR3: CASSQNGQGLTEAFF
J: TRBJ2-7; D: TRBD1; size: NA; V: TRBV11-2; DNA: TGTGCCAGCAGCCCATTTCGGACAGGGGGCCGATACTACGAGCAGTACTTC; CDR3: CASSPFRTGGRYYEQYF
J: TRBJ2-1; D: TRBD2; size: NA; V: TRBV7-9; DNA: TGTGCCAGCAGACCTAGCGGGTCGGGCTACAATGAGCAGTTCTTC; CDR3: CASRPSGSGYNEQFF
J: TRBJ1-4; D: NA; size: NA; V: TRBV9; DNA: TGTGCCAGCAGCGTCGATCCATTGGCCATTAATGAAAAACTGTTTTTT; CDR3: CASSVDPLAINEKLFF
J: TRBJ2-2; D: NA; size: NA; V: TRBV5-1; DNA: TGCGCCAGCAGCAGTGAAGGGGTAGGCACCGGGGAGCTGTTTTTT; CDR3: CASSSEGVGTGELFF
J: TRBJ2-7; D: NA; size: NA; V: TRBV6-5; DNA: TGTGCCAGCAGTTACCAAGGACCCTCTTCCCCCCCGATCTTC; CDR3: CASSYQGPSSPPIF
J: TRBJ2-2; D: TRBD2; size: NA; V: TRBV7-8; DNA: TGTGCCAGCAGCTTAGCTCTAGCGGGAGGGTTGGATTCGAACACCGGGGAGCTGTTTTTT; CDR3: CASSLALAGGLDSNTGELFF
J: TRBJ1-1; D: TRBD1; size: NA; V: TRBV28; DNA: TGTGCCAGCAACCTCCCGGGACAGGGTTTAATAGGCACTGAAGCTTTCTTT; CDR3: CASNLPGQGLIGTEAFF
J: TRBJ1-5; D: NA; size: NA; V: TRBV28; DNA: TGTGCCAGCAAATTAACTAGGACAATCCGCGGGCCCCAGCATTTT; CDR3: CASKLTRTIRGPQHF
J: TRBJ1-4; D: NA; size: NA; V: TRBV6-5; DNA: TGTGCCAGCAGGCCCCGGGACGCGGCTAATGAAAAACTGTTTTTT; CDR3: CASRPRDAANEKLFF
J: TRBJ1-6; D: NA; size: NA; V: TRBV14; DNA: TGTGCCAGCAGCACGACCTCTCTAGGGGCGCGTTCACCCCTCCACTTT; CDR3: CASSTTSLGARSPLHF
J: TRBJ2-1; D: TRBD2; size: NA; V: TRBV11-2; DNA: TGTGCCAGCAGCTTAGACAGAGCGGGAGGGTCCTACAATGAGCAGTTCTTC; CDR3: CASSLDRAGGSYNEQFF